The 12 T cell receptor beta chains below were found in one sample sequenced in a study of blood T cell repertoires in COVID-19. TCRdb's copy holds only in-frame clones and misses some; the assay was immunoSEQ multiplex PCR. The data contain approximately 170,000 clones, less than 90% of them seen just once; the ten biggest clones take up roughly 25%. The sample was peripheral blood. The source is a man in his sixties with acute or convalescent COVID-19.

The V call is TRBV5-6, the J call TRBJ2-1; 10 bases map to TRBD2. V lost 4 bases to trimming and J lost 8 bases; unmatched junction nucleotides: 6. The CDR3 is 14 residues long. Germline lookup yields CDR1 SGHDT and CDR2 YYEEEE. Here the CDR3 DNA reads TGTGCCAGCAGCGCGGGACTAGCGAGTGATGAGCAGTTCTTC. Encoded protein: CASSAGLASDEQFF.

V and J are TRBV7-3 and TRBJ2-1; 13 bases agree with TRBD2. Germline values: CDR1 SGHTA, CDR2 FQGTGA. CDR3 length: 16 residues. J was trimmed by 1 base and V by 5 bases; bases with no gene match: 2. The DNA for the CDR3 is TGTGCCAGCAGCCTGGGACTAGCGGGATCCTACAATGAGCAGTTCTTC. It encodes CASSLGLAGSYNEQFF. Using reference TRBV7-3 and TRBJ2-1 for the parts outside the CDR3, the full variable domain is GAGVSQTPSNKVTEKGKYVELRCDPISGHTALYWYRQSLGQGPEFLIYFQGTGAADDSGLPNDRFFAVRPEGSVSTLKIQRTERGDSAVYLCASSLGLAGSYNEQFFGPGTRLTVL.

The V call is TRBV24-1, the J call TRBJ2-2; D is perhaps TRBD2 (5 bases). The germline V and J ends were trimmed by 0 bases and 1 base, with 5 bases remaining between them. The CDR3 is made up of 15 amino acids. Germline CDR1 KGHDR, CDR2 SFDVKD. CDR3 sequence reads: CATSDLGLNTGELFF. CDR3 DNA sequence: TGTGCCACCAGTGATTTGGGACTGAACACCGGGGAGCTGTTTTTT.

The chain links TRBV2 to TRBJ1-1, with a tentative D call TRBD1 (6 bases). Trimming removed 6 bases from V and 1 base from J, with 9 bases in between. The CDR3 runs 13 residues. CDR1 and CDR2 (germline): SNHLY, FYNNEI. The CDR3 DNA follows: TGTGCCAGCAGCACAGGGCAGAACACTGAAGCTTTCTTT. Protein: CASSTGQNTEAFF.

J is TRBJ2-7 and V is TRBV30, with D perhaps TRBD2 (6 bases). Trimming left V 2 bases short and J 3 bases short, with 11 bases between. The germline gives CDR1 GTSNPN, CDR2 SVGIG (reference sequence). The CDR3 extends over 13 amino acids. Here the CDR3 DNA reads TGTGCCTGGAGTTATGAGGGACTCTACGAGCAGTACGTC. This sequence encodes CAWSYEGLYEQYV.

The V and J genes are TRBV27 and TRBJ2-7, with 9 nucleotides matching TRBD1. This CDR3 contains 15 residues. The V and J ends lost 5 bases and 2 bases, in that order; junction bases with no gene match: 7. Germline V gene data show CDR1 as MNHEY and CDR2 as SMNVEV (reference sequence). The CDR3 region is CASSGRTGDPYEQYF. CDR3 nucleotides: TGTGCCAGCAGTGGCAGGACAGGGGATCCCTACGAGCAGTACTTC.

The J gene is TRBJ2-5, the V gene TRBV20-1, with D unclear. V lost 3 bases to trimming and J lost 3 bases, with 5 bases between them. The germline CDR1 and CDR2 sequences are DFQATT and SNEGSKA (reference sequence). This CDR3 is built from 11 residues. The CDR3, as DNA: TGCAGTGCTAGCGGAGAAGAGACCCAGTACTTC. It encodes CSASGEETQYF.

The chain uses TRBV13 and TRBJ2-7; 8 positions agree with TRBD1. Unmatched junction bases numbered 3, after V lost 5 bases and J lost 0 bases. This CDR3 comprises 14 residues. Germline-derived CDR1 and CDR2 are PRHDT and FYEKMQ (reference sequence). The CDR3 is CASSRTGSSYEQYF. The CDR3 coding sequence is TGTGCCAGCAGCCGGACAGGGAGCTCCTACGAGCAGTACTTC.

The V and J genes are TRBV6-6 and TRBJ2-7; D perhaps matches TRBD1 (6 bases). Germline CDR1 is MNHNY and CDR2 is SVGAGI (reference sequence). The CDR3 sequence is 13 residues long. Between the trimmed V and J ends, which lost 1 base and 11 bases, there was a span of 15 bases. The DNA for the CDR3 is TGTGCCAGCAGTTACTTCTTGAATGGACAGAAGTACTTC. Translated, it gives CASSYFLNGQKYF.

CDR3 region: CASSNRQGAADTQYF. The CDR3 DNA reads TGTGCCAGCAGCAATCGACAGGGGGCGGCAGATACGCAGTATTTT. The chain joins TRBV9 to TRBJ2-3; TRBD1 matches 10 bases. The CDR3 has 15 amino acids. Germline CDR1 and CDR2: SGDLS and YYNGEE. V shed 4 bases and J 4 bases; nucleotides not matched to a gene: 6.

The CDR3 region has the DNA TGTGCCGGGCAGGGCGGGAGATTCTACGAGCAGTACTTC. Its translation is CAGQGGRFYEQYF. The rearrangement links TRBV6-5 to TRBJ2-7; 7 bases match TRBD2. Germline V gene lookup returns CDR1 MNHEY and CDR2 SVGAGI. This CDR3 comprises 13 residues. V lost 11 bases, J lost 3 bases, and 10 bases stayed unmatched.

This CDR3 reads CASSLEQANSPLHF. DNA of the CDR3: TGTGCCAGCAGCTTAGAACAGGCTAATTCACCCCTCCACTTT. This chain connects TRBV7-9 to TRBJ1-6; perhaps TRBD1 as D (5 bases). The CDR3 loop spans 14 amino acids. Germline CDR1 and CDR2: SEHNR and FQNEAQ (reference sequence). V lost 1 base to trimming and J lost 6 bases, with 7 bases between them.